One and the same sample provided the 20 T cell receptor beta chains below, sequenced in a study of shared clonotypes between healthy human individuals. Sequencing was performed with immunoSEQ multiplex PCR; in TCRdb, only in-frame clones are kept and a portion is missing. Of over 950,000 clones in the sample, 70% to 85% were seen once. The sequencing sample was made of memory CD4+ T cells from PBMCs. The subset denotes: CD45RA-negative fraction. The receptors were sampled from a man aged 18 to 29 in good health. Some clones in this sample may be carry-over from other donors' samples.

Concerning this clone: Other DNA sequences in the same sample also yield this CDR3. The chain joins TRBV7-2 to TRBJ2-7; 8 bases are shared with TRBD2. J gave up 5 bases and V 3 bases, and 15 bases lay outside the gene matches. The CDR3 length is 17 residues. Looked up from germline, CDR1 is SGHTA and CDR2 is FQGNSA. The chain's CDR3 is CASSFSVGTSGSHEQYF. In DNA, the CDR3 is TGTGCCAGCAGCTTTAGCGTTGGGACCAGCGGGAGCCACGAGCAGTACTTC. The full variable domain, rest sourced from reference TRBV7-2 and TRBJ2-7, is GAGVSQSPSNKVTEKGKDVELRCDPISGHTALYWYRQSLGQGLEFLIYFQGNSAPDKSGLPSDRFSAERTGGSVSTLTIQRTQQEDSAVYLCASSFSVGTSGSHEQYFGPGTRLTVT.

This clone occurred once. The chain links TRBV29-1 to TRBJ1-2; 9 bases align to TRBD1. Losses at the gene ends were 1 base for V and 3 bases for J; bases not matched to a gene: 15. The germline gives CDR1 SQVTM, CDR2 ANQGSEA. The CDR3 extends over 18 amino acids. Written as DNA, the CDR3 is TGCAGCGTTGAAGGTGGTGGACAGGGGAAGGCCTGGGACTATGGCTACACCTTC. It yields the protein CSVEGGGQGKAWDYGYTF.

The genes are TRBV5-1 and TRBJ2-7; D might be TRBD2 (6 bases). This CDR3 comprises 15 residues. V lost 0 bases and J lost 2, with 12 bases in between. Germline lookup yields CDR1 SGHRS and CDR2 YFSETQ. CDR3 DNA sequence: TGCGCCAGCAGCTTGGGTGCGGGGCCTACCTACGAGCAGTACTTC. Translating gives CASSLGAGPTYEQYF. Complete variable domain (other parts from reference TRBV5-1 and TRBJ2-7): KAGVTQTPRYLIKTRGQQVTLSCSPISGHRSVSWYQQTPGQGLQFLFEYFSETQRNKGNFPGRFSGRQFSNSRSEMNVSTLELGDSALYLCASSLGAGPTYEQYFGPGTRLTVT.

V is TRBV27 and J is TRBJ2-7, with TRBD2 matching over 7 bases. The germline V gene encodes CDR1 MNHEY and CDR2 SMNVEV (reference sequence). Losses at the gene ends were 3 bases for V and 2 bases for J; bases not matched to a gene: 10. The CDR3 is 16 residues long. This chain's CDR3 is CASSFHRGRVAYEQYF. In nucleotides, the CDR3 is TGTGCCAGCAGTTTCCACCGGGGGAGGGTGGCCTACGAGCAGTACTTC.

The chain uses TRBV19 and TRBJ1-1; 8 bases are shared with TRBD1. CDR3 length: 13 amino acids. The J segment lost 4 bases and the V segment lost 5 bases, leaving 3 bases of the junction unmatched. Per germline, CDR1 LNHDA and CDR2 SQIVND (reference sequence). This CDR3 is CASSPDRGTEAFF. The CDR3, as DNA: TGTGCCAGTAGTCCAGACAGGGGCACTGAAGCTTTCTTT.

This chain joins TRBV27 and TRBJ2-7; D is perhaps TRBD2 (6 bases). V dropped 7 bases and J dropped 2 bases, with 9 bases sitting between them. Germline CDR1 is MNHEY and CDR2 is SMNVEV (reference sequence). The CDR3 is 12 residues long. The CDR3: CASTSGAYEQYF. In nucleotides, the CDR3 is TGTGCCAGCACGTCGGGAGCCTACGAGCAGTACTTC.

This chain uses TRBV5-1 with TRBJ1-5, with D hard to call. Germline V gene data show CDR1 as SGHRS and CDR2 as YFSETQ. The germline V and J ends were trimmed by 0 bases and 7 bases, with 14 bases remaining between them. This CDR3 is 15 amino acids long. This chain's CDR3 is CASSLDEGVGQPQHF. The CDR3 bases are TGCGCCAGCAGCTTGGATGAGGGCGTCGGGCAGCCCCAGCATTTT.

The chain combines TRBV7-9 with TRBJ1-2; D ambiguous. Per the germline V gene, CDR1 is SEHNR and CDR2 is FQNEAQ (reference sequence). CDR3 length: 14 amino acids. V was shortened by 2 bases and J by 6 bases, with 13 bases between the two germline ends. The CDR3 nucleotides read TGTGCCAGCAGCTTATATAGCCCTTTAAATGGCTACACCTTC. This encodes CASSLYSPLNGYTF.

The chain combines TRBV11-2 with TRBJ2-1, with D maybe TRBD2 (6 bases). The V and J ends lost 2 bases and 0 bases respectively, with 14 bases between them. Germline CDR1 reads SGHAT; CDR2 reads FQNNGV. CDR3 size: 17 residues. CDR3 nucleotides: TGTGCCAGCAGCTTAACCCGGAGGAGGGGCTCCTACAATGAGCAGTTCTTC. Protein: CASSLTRRRGSYNEQFF.

The rearrangement uses TRBV10-3 and TRBJ1-3; D might be TRBD1 (5 bases). The CDR3 runs to 14 residues. V shed 7 bases and J shed 0 bases, with 10 bases lying between them. CDR1 ENHRY and CDR2 SYGVKD come from the germline V gene. The CDR3 nucleotides are TGTGCCATCACTGCAGGGAGCTCTGGAAACACCATATATTTT. It encodes CAITAGSSGNTIYF.

About this clone itself: At the DNA level, this CDR3 is encoded by other sequences in the same sample as well. For the CDR3, the DNA is TGTGCCTGGGGGGAGGACAGCAATCAGCCCCAGCATTTT. As protein: CAWGEDSNQPQHF. This chain links TRBV30 with TRBJ1-5; no clear D. Germline V gene data show CDR1 as GTSNPN and CDR2 as SVGIG (reference sequence). Trimming removed 5 bases from V and 1 base from J, with 9 bases in between. This CDR3 is 13 amino acids long.

V usage is TRBV7-2 and J usage is TRBJ1-2, with 12 nucleotides matching TRBD1. Looked up from germline, CDR1 is SGHTA and CDR2 is FQGNSA. Unmatched junction bases numbered 10, after V lost 6 bases and J lost 5 bases. The CDR3 is 16 residues long. The CDR3 here is CASRREGQGARYGYTF. CDR3 nucleotide sequence: TGTGCCAGCAGACGAGAGGGACAGGGGGCGCGATATGGCTACACCTTC.

This clone was seen a single time. The sample contains more than one DNA sequence encoding this CDR3. CDR3 region: CASSSYYEQYF. The DNA of the CDR3 is TGTGCCAGTAGTAGCTACTACGAGCAGTACTTC. V gene TRBV19 combines with J gene TRBJ2-7; no firm D call. V lost 4 bases, J lost 3 bases, and 4 bases lay in between. The CDR3 contains 11 residues. Germline V gene data show CDR1 as LNHDA and CDR2 as SQIVND (reference sequence).

This chain joins TRBV5-6 and TRBJ2-7, with 9 bases that match TRBD1. Trimming cost V 4 bases and J 3 bases; bases outside gene matches: 11. CDR3 size: 16 residues. Germline lookup yields CDR1 SGHDT and CDR2 YYEEEE. The CDR3 is CASSLRPGTGNYEQYF. CDR3 nucleotide sequence: TGTGCCAGCAGCCTACGGCCCGGGACAGGGAACTACGAGCAGTACTTC. The full variable domain, with the rest looked up from reference TRBV5-6 and TRBJ2-7, is DAGVTQSPTHLIKTRGQQVTLRCSPKSGHDTVSWYQQALGQGPQFIFQYYEEEERQRGNFPDRFSGHQFPNYSSELNVNALLLGDSALYLCASSLRPGTGNYEQYFGPGTRLTVT.

V usage is TRBV5-1 and J usage is TRBJ2-5; D gene ambiguous. The CDR3 has 14 residues. The germline gives CDR1 SGHRS, CDR2 YFSETQ. V lost 2 bases to trimming and J lost 5 bases, with 13 bases between them. CDR3 in DNA: TGCGCCAGCAGCTTCGCTGGAAGGGCTGAGACCCAGTACTTC. It encodes CASSFAGRAETQYF.

This clone was seen a single time. The rearrangement uses TRBV6-6 and TRBJ1-5; D call uncertain. The V end lost 10 bases, the J end lost 6 bases, and 13 bases lay between the germline ends. This CDR3 has 12 amino acids. The germline CDR1 and CDR2 sequences are MNHNY and SVGAGI (reference sequence). The CDR3 region has the DNA TGTGCCACCCAAGATGGCGGTCAGCCCCAGCATTTT. Translated: CATQDGGQPQHF.

The J gene is TRBJ1-2, the V gene TRBV15; D perhaps matches TRBD1 (6 bases). This CDR3 spans 16 amino acids. Germline CDR1 reads LNHNV; CDR2 reads YYDKDF (reference sequence). V lost 0 bases, J lost 4 bases, and 15 bases lay in between. The CDR3 sequence: CATSRDREGGIYGYTF. The CDR3 nucleotides are TGTGCCACCAGCAGAGATCGCGAAGGGGGAATCTATGGCTACACCTTC. Using reference TRBV15 and TRBJ1-2 for the parts outside the CDR3, the full variable domain is DAMVIQNPRYQVTQFGKPVTLSCSQTLNHNVMYWYQQKSSQAPKLLFHYYDKDFNNEADTPDNFQSRRPNTSFCFLDIRSPGLGDTAMYLCATSRDREGGIYGYTFGSGTRLTVV.

This chain connects TRBV19 to TRBJ1-1; D may be TRBD1 (6 bases). V was pared by 3 bases and J by 0 bases, with 17 bases between. CDR1 LNHDA and CDR2 SQIVND come from the germline V gene (reference sequence). The CDR3 extends over 17 amino acids. Written as DNA, the CDR3 is TGTGCCAGTAGTATTCGACAGGTCAAGCGCATGAACACTGAAGCTTTCTTT. The encoded protein is CASSIRQVKRMNTEAFF.

Worth noting for this clone: This sample also contains other DNA sequences that code for the same CDR3. The chain couples TRBV4-1 to TRBJ2-1, with TRBD2 identical over 13 bases. This CDR3 has 16 residues. Trimming cost V 3 bases and J 7 bases; bases outside gene matches: 6. Germline CDR1 reads MGHRA; CDR2 reads YSYEKL. The DNA of the CDR3 is TGCGCCAGCAGCCACCCGACTAGCGGGAGGAATAATGAGCAGTTCTTC. Its translation is CASSHPTSGRNNEQFF.

The chain employs TRBV11-2 and TRBJ2-7, with D tentatively TRBD1 (5 bases). CDR3 length: 15 amino acids. Germline CDR1 and CDR2: SGHAT and FQNNGV. Trimming removed 6 bases from V and 5 bases from J, with 20 bases in between. The CDR3 coding sequence is TGTGCCAGCAGTGTCCGTAGCCGTAGGGGAAACGAGCAGTACTTC. The encoded protein is CASSVRSRRGNEQYF.